This T cell receptor beta chain was recorded in a study of blood T cells in healthy people across ages. This CDR3 spans 15 amino acids. Germline V gene sequence: CDR1 MGHDK, CDR2 SYGVNS. About this clonotype: The junction departs from germline at one end; a sequencing error may be responsible.

The use of a sample-barcoded 5' primer and a J-beta primer mix characterized a second PCR of roughly 7 to 11 cycles. TCRdb analysed the 5' RACE reads with MiXCR anew, one entry per CDR3 protein. The sample shows about 1.4 million distinct CDR3 sequences, 55% to 75% of them seen only once. The chain employs TRBV25-1 and TRBJ2-3; TRBD1 might be the D (5 bases). The TCR originated in a man younger than 30 in good health. The sample taken for sequencing was blood. CDR3 sequence: CASSERTSSTDTQYF. The CDR3 coding sequence is TGCGCCAGCAGTGAACGGACATCTAGCACAGATACGCAGTATTTT.